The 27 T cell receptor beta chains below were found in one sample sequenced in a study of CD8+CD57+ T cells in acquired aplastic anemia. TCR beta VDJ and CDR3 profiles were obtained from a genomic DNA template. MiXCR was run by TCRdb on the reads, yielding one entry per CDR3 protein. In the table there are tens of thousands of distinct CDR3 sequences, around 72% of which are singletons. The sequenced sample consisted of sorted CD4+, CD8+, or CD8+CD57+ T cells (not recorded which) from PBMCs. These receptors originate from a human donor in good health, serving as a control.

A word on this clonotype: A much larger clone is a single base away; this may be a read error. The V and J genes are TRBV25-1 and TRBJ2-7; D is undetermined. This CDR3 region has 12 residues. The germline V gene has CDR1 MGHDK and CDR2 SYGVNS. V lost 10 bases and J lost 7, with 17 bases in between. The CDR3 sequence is CATKPESREQYF. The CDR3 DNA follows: TGTGCCACGAAGCCTGAGTCCCGGGAGCAGTACTTC.

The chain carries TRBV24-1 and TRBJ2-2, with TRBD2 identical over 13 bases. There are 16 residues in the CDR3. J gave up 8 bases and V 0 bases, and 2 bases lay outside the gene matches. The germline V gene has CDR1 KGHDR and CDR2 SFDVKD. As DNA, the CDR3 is TGTGCCACCAGTGATTTGTGGACTAGCGGGAGAGGGGAGCTGTTTTTT. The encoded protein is CATSDLWTSGRGELFF.

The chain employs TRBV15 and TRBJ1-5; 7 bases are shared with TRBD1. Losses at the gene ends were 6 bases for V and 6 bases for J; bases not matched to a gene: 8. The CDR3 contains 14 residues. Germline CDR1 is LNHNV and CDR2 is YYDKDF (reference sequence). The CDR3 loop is CATRAGAGGQPQHF. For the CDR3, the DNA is TGTGCCACCAGGGCCGGAGCAGGGGGTCAGCCCCAGCATTTT.

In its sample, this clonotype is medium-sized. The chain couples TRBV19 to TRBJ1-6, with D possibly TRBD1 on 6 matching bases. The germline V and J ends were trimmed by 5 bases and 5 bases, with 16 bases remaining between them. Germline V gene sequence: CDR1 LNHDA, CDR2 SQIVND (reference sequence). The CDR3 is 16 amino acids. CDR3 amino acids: CASSLQGTGHNSPLHF. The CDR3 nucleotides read TGTGCCAGTAGTCTTCAGGGGACCGGCCATAATTCACCCCTCCACTTT.

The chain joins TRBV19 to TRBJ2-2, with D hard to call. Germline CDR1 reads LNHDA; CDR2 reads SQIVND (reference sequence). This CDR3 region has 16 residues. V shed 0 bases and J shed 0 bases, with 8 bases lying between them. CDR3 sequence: CASSIEGVANTGELFF. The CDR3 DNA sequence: TGTGCCAGTAGTATAGAAGGCGTAGCGAACACCGGGGAGCTGTTTTTT. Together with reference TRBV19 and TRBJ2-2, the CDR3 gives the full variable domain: DGGITQSPKYLFRKEGQNVTLSCEQNLNHDAMYWYRQDPGQGLRLIYYSQIVNDFQKGDIAEGYSVSREKKESFPLTVTSAQKNPTAFYLCASSIEGVANTGELFFGEGSRLTVL.

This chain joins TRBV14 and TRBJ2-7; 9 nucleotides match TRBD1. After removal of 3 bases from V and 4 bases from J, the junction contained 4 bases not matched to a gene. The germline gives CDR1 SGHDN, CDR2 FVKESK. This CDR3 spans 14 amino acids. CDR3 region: CASSHHRGRYEQYF. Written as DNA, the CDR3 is TGTGCCAGCAGCCATCACAGGGGGCGGTACGAGCAGTACTTC.

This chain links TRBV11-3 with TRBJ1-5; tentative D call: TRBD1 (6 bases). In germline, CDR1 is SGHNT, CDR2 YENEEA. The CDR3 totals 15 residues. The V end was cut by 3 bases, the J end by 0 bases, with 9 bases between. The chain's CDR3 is CASSFGTNSNQPQHF. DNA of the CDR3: TGTGCCAGCAGCTTTGGGACAAATAGCAATCAGCCCCAGCATTTT. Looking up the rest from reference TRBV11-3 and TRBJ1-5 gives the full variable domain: EAGVVQSPRYKIIEKKQPVAFWCNPISGHNTLYWYLQNLGQGPELLIRYENEEAVDDSQLPKDRFSAERLKGVDSTLKIQPAELGDSAVYLCASSFGTNSNQPQHFGDGTRLSIL.

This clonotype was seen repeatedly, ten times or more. The CDR3 DNA follows: TGTGCCAGCAGCTTAGCCGAGCAGTACTTC. Its protein product is CASSLAEQYF. The gene calls are TRBV7-9 and TRBJ2-7; no reliable D call. Deletions cut 0 bases from V and 6 bases from J, with 0 bases between. The CDR3 spans 10 residues. CDR1 is SEHNR, CDR2 FQNEAQ, per germline (reference sequence).

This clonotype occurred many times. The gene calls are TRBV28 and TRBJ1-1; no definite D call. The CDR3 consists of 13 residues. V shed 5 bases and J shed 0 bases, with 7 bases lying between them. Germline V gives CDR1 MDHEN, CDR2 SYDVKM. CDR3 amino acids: CASSTRMNTEAFF. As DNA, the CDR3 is TGTGCCAGCAGTACCAGAATGAACACTGAAGCTTTCTTT.

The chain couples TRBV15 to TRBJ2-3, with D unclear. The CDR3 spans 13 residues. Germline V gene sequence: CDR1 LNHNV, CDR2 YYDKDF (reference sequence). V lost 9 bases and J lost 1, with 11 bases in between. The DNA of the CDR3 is TGTGCCACGAAAGGATATGGCACAGATACGCAGTATTTT. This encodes CATKGYGTDTQYF.

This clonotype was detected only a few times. For the CDR3, the DNA is TGCAGCGTTGAGGGGGGGAACACCGGGGAGCTGTTTTTT. Residues: CSVEGGNTGELFF. The chain uses TRBV29-1 and TRBJ2-2; weak D call: TRBD2 (6 bases). CDR3 length equals 13 residues. CDR1 is SQVTM and CDR2 is ANQGSEA in the germline V gene. The V and J ends lost 3 bases and 1 base respectively, with 6 bases between them.

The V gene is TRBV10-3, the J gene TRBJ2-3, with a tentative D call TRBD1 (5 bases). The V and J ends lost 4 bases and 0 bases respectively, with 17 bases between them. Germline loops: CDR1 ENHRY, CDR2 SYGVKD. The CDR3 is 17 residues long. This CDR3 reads CAISGRQPPTSTDTQYF. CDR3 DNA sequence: TGTGCCATCAGTGGTAGACAGCCACCGACTAGCACAGATACGCAGTATTTT.

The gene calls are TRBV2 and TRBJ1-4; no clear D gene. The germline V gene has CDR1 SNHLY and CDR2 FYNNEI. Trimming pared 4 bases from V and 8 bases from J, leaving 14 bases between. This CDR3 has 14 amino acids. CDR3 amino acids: CASSVGPAYEKLFF. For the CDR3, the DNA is TGTGCCAGCAGTGTCGGGCCGGCGTACGAAAAACTGTTTTTT.

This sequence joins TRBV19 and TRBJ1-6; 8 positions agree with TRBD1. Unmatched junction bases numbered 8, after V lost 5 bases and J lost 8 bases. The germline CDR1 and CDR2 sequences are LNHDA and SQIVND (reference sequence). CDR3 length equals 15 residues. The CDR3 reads CASSQDRVSYSPLHF. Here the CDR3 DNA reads TGTGCCAGTAGTCAGGACAGGGTTAGTTATTCACCCCTCCACTTT.

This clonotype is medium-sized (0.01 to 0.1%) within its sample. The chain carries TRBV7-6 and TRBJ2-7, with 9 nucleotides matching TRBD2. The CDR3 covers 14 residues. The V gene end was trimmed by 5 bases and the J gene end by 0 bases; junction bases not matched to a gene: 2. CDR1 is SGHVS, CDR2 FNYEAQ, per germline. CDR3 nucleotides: TGTGCCAGCAGCCCTAGCGGGAACTCCTACGAGCAGTACTTC. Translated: CASSPSGNSYEQYF.

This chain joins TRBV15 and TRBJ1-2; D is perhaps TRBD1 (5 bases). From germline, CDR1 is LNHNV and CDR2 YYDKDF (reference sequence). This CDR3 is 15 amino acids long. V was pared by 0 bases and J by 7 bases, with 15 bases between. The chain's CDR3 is CATSRDLGGAGGYTF. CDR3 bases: TGTGCCACCAGCAGAGATTTGGGGGGAGCGGGTGGCTACACCTTC.

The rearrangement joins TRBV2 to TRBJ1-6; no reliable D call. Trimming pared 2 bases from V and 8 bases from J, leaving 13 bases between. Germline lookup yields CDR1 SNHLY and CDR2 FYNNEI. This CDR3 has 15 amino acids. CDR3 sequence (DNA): TGTGCCAGCAGTGAACTGGGCGTGAGGGATTCACCCCTCCACTTT. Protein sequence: CASSELGVRDSPLHF.

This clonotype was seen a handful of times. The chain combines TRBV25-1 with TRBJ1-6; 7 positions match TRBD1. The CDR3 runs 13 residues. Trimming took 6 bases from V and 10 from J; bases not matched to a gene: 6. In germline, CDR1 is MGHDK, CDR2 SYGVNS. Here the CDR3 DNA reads TGTGCCAGCAGGGGGACAGTGAACTCACCCCTCCACTTT. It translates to CASRGTVNSPLHF.

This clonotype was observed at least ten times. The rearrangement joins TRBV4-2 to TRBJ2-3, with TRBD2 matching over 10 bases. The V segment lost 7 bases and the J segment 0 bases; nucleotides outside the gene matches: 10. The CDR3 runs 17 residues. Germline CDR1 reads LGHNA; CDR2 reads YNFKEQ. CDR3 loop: CASTGSGRGRSTDTQYF. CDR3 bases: TGTGCCAGCACGGGGAGCGGGAGGGGTCGGAGCACAGATACGCAGTATTTT.

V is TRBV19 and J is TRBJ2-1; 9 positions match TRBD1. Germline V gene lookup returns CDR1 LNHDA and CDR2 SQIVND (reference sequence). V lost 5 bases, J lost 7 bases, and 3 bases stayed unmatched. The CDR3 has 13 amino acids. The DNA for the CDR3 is TGTGCCAGTAGTCCACAGGGGGCTAATGAGCAGTTCTTC. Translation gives CASSPQGANEQFF.

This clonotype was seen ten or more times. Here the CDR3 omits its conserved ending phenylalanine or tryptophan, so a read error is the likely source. The CDR3 is CSAPGTSDYEQYL. The CDR3 nucleotides are TGCAGTGCCCCCGGGACTAGCGACTACGAGCAGTACCTC. The chain links TRBV20-1 to TRBJ2-7; 10 bases line up with TRBD2. The CDR3 is 13 amino acids. The V gene end was trimmed by 6 bases and the J gene end by 3 bases; junction bases not matched to a gene: 5. CDR1 DFQATT and CDR2 SNEGSKA come from the germline V gene (reference sequence).

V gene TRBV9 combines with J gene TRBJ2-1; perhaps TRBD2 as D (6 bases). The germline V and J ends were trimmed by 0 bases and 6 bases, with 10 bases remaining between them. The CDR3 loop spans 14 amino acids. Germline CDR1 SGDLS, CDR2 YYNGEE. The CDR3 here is CASSVGSGVNEQFF. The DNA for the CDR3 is TGTGCCAGCAGCGTAGGATCGGGAGTCAATGAGCAGTTCTTC.

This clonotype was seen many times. In DNA form, the CDR3 reads TGTGCCAGCAGTTTTGAGGGAGGGCCCTACAATGAGCAGTTCTTC. Amino acids: CASSFEGGPYNEQFF. V and J are TRBV12-3 or TRBV12-4 and TRBJ2-1, with 7 bases that match TRBD2. The CDR3 sequence is 15 residues long. V gave up 3 bases and J gave up 2 bases; unmatched junction bases: 4.

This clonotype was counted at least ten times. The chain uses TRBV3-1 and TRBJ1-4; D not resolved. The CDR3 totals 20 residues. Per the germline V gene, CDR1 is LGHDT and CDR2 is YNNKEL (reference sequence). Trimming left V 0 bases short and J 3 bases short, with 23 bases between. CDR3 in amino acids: CASSQDPSVGMAMANEKLFF. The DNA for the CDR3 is TGTGCCAGCAGCCAAGATCCGTCTGTCGGCATGGCCATGGCTAATGAAAAACTGTTTTTT.

For the CDR3, the DNA is TGCAGCGTTGAAGATGGGGCCAAAGGGCATTGGAACGAGCAGTACTTC. Protein sequence: CSVEDGAKGHWNEQYF. The rearrangement joins TRBV29-1 to TRBJ2-7; D is possibly TRBD1 (5 bases). V dropped 0 bases and J dropped 5 bases, with 20 bases sitting between them. Germline V gene sequence: CDR1 SQVTM, CDR2 ANQGSEA. The CDR3 length is 16 residues.

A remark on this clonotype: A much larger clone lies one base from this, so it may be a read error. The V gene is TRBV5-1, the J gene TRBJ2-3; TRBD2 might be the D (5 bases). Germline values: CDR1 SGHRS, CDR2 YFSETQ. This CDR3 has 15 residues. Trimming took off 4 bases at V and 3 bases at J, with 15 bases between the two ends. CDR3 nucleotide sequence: TGCGCCAGCAGCATGGACTGGGCCGGGACAGATACGCAGTATTTT. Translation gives CASSMDWAGTDTQYF.

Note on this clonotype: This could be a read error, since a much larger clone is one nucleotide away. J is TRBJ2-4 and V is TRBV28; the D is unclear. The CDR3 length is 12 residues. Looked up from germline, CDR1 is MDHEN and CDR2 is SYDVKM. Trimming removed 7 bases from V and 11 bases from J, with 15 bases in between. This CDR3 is CASTASGMVQYF. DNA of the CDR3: TGTGCCAGCACCGCCAGTGGGATGGTTCAGTACTTC.